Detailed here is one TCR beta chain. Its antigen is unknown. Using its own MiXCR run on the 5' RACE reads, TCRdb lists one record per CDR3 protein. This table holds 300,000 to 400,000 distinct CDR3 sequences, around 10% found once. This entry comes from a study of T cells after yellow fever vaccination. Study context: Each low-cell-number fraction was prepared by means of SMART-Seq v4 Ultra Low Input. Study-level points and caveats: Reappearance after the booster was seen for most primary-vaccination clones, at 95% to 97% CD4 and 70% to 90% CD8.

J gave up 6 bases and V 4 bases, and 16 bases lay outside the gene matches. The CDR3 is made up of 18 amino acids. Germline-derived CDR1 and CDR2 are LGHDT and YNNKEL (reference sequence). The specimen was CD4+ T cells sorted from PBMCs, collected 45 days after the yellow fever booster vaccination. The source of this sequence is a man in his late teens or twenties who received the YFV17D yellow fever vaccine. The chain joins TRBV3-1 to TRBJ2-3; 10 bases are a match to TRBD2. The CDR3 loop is CASSLRQAGLAGADTQYF. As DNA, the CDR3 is TGTGCCAGCAGCCTCCGCCAAGCGGGGCTAGCGGGGGCGGATACGCAGTATTTT.